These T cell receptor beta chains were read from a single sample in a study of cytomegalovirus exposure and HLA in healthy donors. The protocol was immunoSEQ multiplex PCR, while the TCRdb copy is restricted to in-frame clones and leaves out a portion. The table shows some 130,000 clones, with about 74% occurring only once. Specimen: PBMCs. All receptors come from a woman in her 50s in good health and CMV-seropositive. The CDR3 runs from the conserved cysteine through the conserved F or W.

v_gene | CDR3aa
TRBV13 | CASSLGQGGEAFF
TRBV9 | CASSVGNAGTFNEQFF
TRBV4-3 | CASSQGRDLKQYF
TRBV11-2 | CASSLTQGVSQPQHF
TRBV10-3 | CAISDVPPSTGELFF
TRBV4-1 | CASSQVRDRTSEQYF
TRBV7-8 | CASSVTSQDQVTQYF
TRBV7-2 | CASSSPVGTQYF
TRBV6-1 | CASPRGGALTEAFF
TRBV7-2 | CASSLDRGLDNEQFF
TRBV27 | CASSFRTGLEPQHF
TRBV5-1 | CASSLQGGQGETQYF
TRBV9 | CASSDGYGYTF
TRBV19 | CASQIGTANEKLFF
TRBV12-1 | CASSPRCGEQYF
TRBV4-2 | CASSQGQGAFYNEQFF
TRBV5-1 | CASSLDRVVNSPLHF
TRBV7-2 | CASSLKGASFNEQYF
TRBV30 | CAWSVGGIGNQPQHF
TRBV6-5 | CASSPRRDWSEAFF
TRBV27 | CASSLEGGYSYNEQFF
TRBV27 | CASSQTQGRGEAFF
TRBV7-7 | CASSLSSGDEQFF
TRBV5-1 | CASSLDRGEKLFF